These 15 T cell receptor beta chains were sequenced from one sample in a study of T cells after yellow fever vaccination. From the 5' RACE reads, TCRdb called clonotypes with MiXCR, one entry per CDR3 protein. This table has around 310,000 distinct CDR3 sequences, under 5% appearing once. The sample in question was PBMCs, obtained 5 days after the yellow fever booster vaccination. The receptors were gathered from a man in his late teens or twenties who received the YFV17D yellow fever vaccine.

This clonotype was seen repeatedly, ten times or more. V and J are TRBV20-1 and TRBJ2-2; D is possibly TRBD2 (6 bases). V was clipped by 5 bases and J by 5 bases, with 18 bases between them. This CDR3 is 15 amino acids long. The germline V gene has CDR1 DFQATT and CDR2 SNEGSKA (reference sequence). The CDR3 DNA is TGCAGTGCTGCCAAACGGAGGGCAAGGACCGGGGAGCTGTTTTTT. The encoded protein is CSAAKRRARTGELFF.

This clonotype showed up many times. The chain employs TRBV20-1 and TRBJ2-5; 9 nucleotides line up with TRBD1. With 3 bases clipped from V and 5 bases from J, the junction kept 7 bases outside the gene matches. The germline gives CDR1 DFQATT, CDR2 SNEGSKA (reference sequence). The CDR3 sequence is 14 residues long. CDR3 amino acids: CSARVQGARETQYF. The CDR3 DNA sequence: TGCAGTGCTAGGGTACAGGGGGCTCGGGAGACCCAGTACTTC.

This clonotype has at least ten counts. This chain uses TRBV4-2 with TRBJ2-2; no clear D gene. CDR3 length: 13 amino acids. Germline values: CDR1 LGHNA, CDR2 YNFKEQ. The V end lost 3 bases, the J end lost 6 bases, and 8 bases lay between the germline ends. CDR3 in DNA: TGTGCCAGCAGCCAGGTTTCGGCCGGGGAGCTGTTTTTT. It encodes CASSQVSAGELFF.

This clonotype was detected a few times. The chain combines TRBV14 with TRBJ2-2, with D perhaps given as TRBD1 or TRBD2 (5 bases each). This CDR3 spans 16 amino acids. CDR1 and CDR2 (germline): SGHDN, FVKESK. With 2 bases removed from V and 2 bases from J, the gap between germline ends came to 12 bases. The DNA of the CDR3 is TGTGCCAGCAGCCAATGGGACGGGGATAACACCGGGGAGCTGTTTTTT. The encoded protein is CASSQWDGDNTGELFF. The variable domain in full, with the rest retrieved from reference TRBV14 and TRBJ2-2, is EAGVTQFPSHSVIEKGQTVTLRCDPISGHDNLYWYRRVMGKEIKFLLHFVKESKQDESGMPNNRFLAERTGGTYSTLKVQPAELEDSGVYFCASSQWDGDNTGELFFGEGSRLTVL.

This clonotype showed up many times. This chain connects TRBV4-3 to TRBJ2-2; TRBD1 might be the D (5 bases). This CDR3 has 16 amino acids. CDR1 is LGHNA, CDR2 YSLEER, per germline. V was trimmed by 0 bases and J by 3 bases, leaving 11 bases between them. The CDR3 DNA reads as TGCGCCAGCAGCCAAGAGAGAGGACACTACACCGGGGAGCTGTTTTTT. Translated, it gives CASSQERGHYTGELFF.

CDR3 loop: CASTRRNTGELFF. In nucleotides, the CDR3 is TGTGCCAGCACCCGACGGAACACCGGGGAGCTGTTTTTT. The chain recombines TRBV6-2 or TRBV6-3 with TRBJ2-2, with D hard to call. The germline V gene encodes CDR1 MNHEY and CDR2 SVGEGT. The CDR3 sequence is 13 residues long. V was clipped by 7 bases and J by 1 base, with 7 bases between them.

This clonotype came up many times. V and J are TRBV3-1 and TRBJ1-1; TRBD1 aligns across 7 bases. Trimming at V came to 2 bases and at J to 1 base, leaving 10 bases not matched to a gene. Germline loops: CDR1 LGHDT, CDR2 YNNKEL (reference sequence). The CDR3 loop spans 17 amino acids. The CDR3 coding sequence is TGTGCCAGCAGCCAATGGGCAGGGGGGGTTCAGAACACTGAAGCTTTCTTT. Its protein product is CASSQWAGGVQNTEAFF.

This clonotype was counted at least ten times. V usage is TRBV7-2 and J usage is TRBJ2-5; D gene unclear. CDR3 size: 13 residues. Trimming removed 5 bases at V and 5 bases at J, with 12 bases between. Germline CDR1 SGHTA, CDR2 FQGNSA. DNA of the CDR3: TGTGCCAGCAGCCCCAATGGGCGGGAGACCCAGTACTTC. Translation gives CASSPNGRETQYF.

CDR3 nucleotides: TGCGCCAGCAGCCAAGAGGGCAGGGCAAACTATGGCTACACCTTC. Translation: CASSQEGRANYGYTF. The rearrangement links TRBV4-3 to TRBJ1-2; D is perhaps TRBD1 (5 bases). The V gene's germline CDR1 is LGHNA and CDR2 YSLEER. The CDR3 length is 15 residues. V gave up 0 bases and J gave up 2 bases, with 10 bases separating them.

This clonotype showed up many times. The chain employs TRBV7-8 and TRBJ2-3, with D uncertain. The V end lost 3 bases, the J end lost 3 bases, and 4 bases lay between the germline ends. The V gene's germline CDR1 is SGHVS and CDR2 FQNEAQ. The CDR3 is 12 residues long. The CDR3 coding sequence is TGTGCCAGCAGCTTTCAAACAGATACGCAGTATTTT. Its translation: CASSFQTDTQYF. Looking up the rest from reference TRBV7-8 and TRBJ2-3 gives the full variable domain: GAGVSQSPRYKVAKRGQDVALRCDPISGHVSLFWYQQALGQGPEFLTYFQNEAQLDKSGLPSDRFFAERPEGSVSTLKIQRTQQEDSAVYLCASSFQTDTQYFGPGTRLTVL.

This clonotype occurred a few times. CDR3 DNA sequence: TGTGCCAGCAGTGGGGGCGGGGGCATGAACACTGAAGCTTTCTTT. It yields the protein CASSGGGGMNTEAFF. The gene calls are TRBV2 and TRBJ1-1, with D possibly being TRBD1 (6 bases). Germline V gives CDR1 SNHLY, CDR2 FYNNEI. The CDR3 contains 15 residues. Trimming removed 4 bases from V and 0 bases from J, with 12 bases in between.

This clonotype was detected ten times or more. The rearrangement joins TRBV30 to TRBJ1-1, with D perhaps matching TRBD1 (5 bases). Trimming shortened V by 4 bases and J by 4 bases, and 16 bases separated the two germline ends. Germline V gene data show CDR1 as GTSNPN and CDR2 as SVGIG (reference sequence). This CDR3 is 14 amino acids long. The CDR3 nucleotides read TGTGCCTGGACACGGACAACAGGTACCACTGAAGCTTTCTTT. Translated: CAWTRTTGTTEAFF. Using reference TRBV30 and TRBJ1-1 for the parts outside the CDR3, the full variable domain is SQTIHQWPATLVQPVGSPLSLECTVEGTSNPNLYWYRQAAGRGLQLLFYSVGIGQISSEVPQNLSASRPQDRQFILSSKKLLLSDSGFYLCAWTRTTGTTEAFFGQGTRLTVV.

This clonotype came up a few times. This chain uses TRBV7-3 with TRBJ2-3; D is unclear. Germline V lookup: CDR1 SGHTA, CDR2 FQGTGA. V lost 5 bases and J 1 base, leaving 10 bases between the germline ends. The CDR3 is made up of 14 amino acids. The CDR3 reads CASSHGFGTDTQYF. CDR3 nucleotide sequence: TGTGCCAGCAGCCATGGTTTTGGCACAGATACGCAGTATTTT.

This clonotype has ten or more counts. The DNA of the CDR3 is TGCAGTGCTAGAGACTCCAGACTTGGCGGAGATACGCAGTATTTT. Translated: CSARDSRLGGDTQYF. The rearrangement links TRBV20-1 to TRBJ2-3; the D is unclear. The CDR3 runs to 15 residues. Germline-derived CDR1 and CDR2 are DFQATT and SNEGSKA (reference sequence). V lost 0 bases and J lost 5, with 15 bases in between.

This clonotype was picked up a small number of times. The rearrangement uses TRBV12-5 and TRBJ2-2; D not certain. Per the germline V gene, CDR1 is LGHNT and CDR2 is FRNRAP. Trimming cost V 3 bases and J 5 bases, with 4 bases left between them. CDR3 length equals 12 residues. CDR3 DNA: TGTGCTAGTGGTTTAAGTACCGGGGAGCTGTTTTTT. Translating gives CASGLSTGELFF.